The 31 T cell receptor beta chains presented below share a single source sample, sequenced in a study of Ad26.COV2.S vaccination and SARS-CoV-2 variants. Profiled with immunoSEQ multiplex PCR; TCRdb holds only in-frame clones, not every one. The sample consists of about 350,000 clones, around 84% of them appearing once. Regarding treatment: approximately 18 received Ad26.COV2.S at low or high dose, single or two shots; 5 received placebo; per-sample allocation not given. Samples analyzed were those drawn on day 63 after the first vaccine or placebo injection. Sequencing used peripheral blood, obtained in a trial of Ad26.COV2.S vaccine versus placebo. Every receptor here comes from a person between 18 and 65 years old who received the Ad26.COV2.S COVID-19 vaccine or a placebo.

V and J are TRBV9 and TRBJ2-2; TRBD1 agrees at 9 bases. The CDR3 spans 15 residues. Germline lookup yields CDR1 SGDLS and CDR2 YYNGEE. Trimming took 2 bases from V and 5 from J; bases not matched to a gene: 4. In nucleotides, the CDR3 is TGTGCCAGCAGCGTTTCCGGGACAGGGACCGGGGAGCTGTTTTTT. Protein: CASSVSGTGTGELFF. Complete variable domain (other parts from reference TRBV9 and TRBJ2-2): DSGVTQTPKHLITATGQRVTLRCSPRSGDLSVYWYQQSLDQGLQFLIQYYNGEERAKGNILERFSAQQFPDLHSELNLSSLELGDSALYFCASSVSGTGTGELFFGEGSRLTVL.

CDR3 in amino acids: CASSIGGVTNEKLFF. The CDR3 DNA reads TGTGCCAGTAGTATCGGCGGGGTCACTAATGAAAAACTGTTTTTT. J is TRBJ1-4 and V is TRBV19; no clear D gene. The V gene lost 3 bases and the J gene lost 2 bases, with 10 bases spanning the gap. This CDR3 region has 15 residues. Per the germline V gene, CDR1 is LNHDA and CDR2 is SQIVND (reference sequence).

To note about this clone: Other DNA sequences from this sample encode an identical CDR3 as well. V is TRBV9 and J is TRBJ2-3, with D tentatively TRBD1 or TRBD2 (6 bases each). V shed 2 bases and J shed 1 base, with 11 bases lying between them. CDR1 is SGDLS and CDR2 is YYNGEE in the germline V gene. The CDR3 consists of 15 residues. For the CDR3, the DNA is TGTGCCAGCAGCGTGGGGGGCTTTGGCACAGATACGCAGTATTTT. It translates to CASSVGGFGTDTQYF.

J is TRBJ1-6 and V is TRBV14; possible D gene TRBD1, 5 bases. Trimming shortened V by 4 bases and J by 8 bases, and 15 bases separated the two germline ends. The CDR3 consists of 15 residues. Per the germline V gene, CDR1 is SGHDN and CDR2 is FVKESK. The DNA for the CDR3 is TGTGCCAGCAGCCTCCTGCGGGGCGCCTATTCACCCCTCCACTTT. It specifies CASSLLRGAYSPLHF.

This chain joins TRBV5-6 and TRBJ2-7; D perhaps matches TRBD2 (5 bases). CDR1 SGHDT and CDR2 YYEEEE come from the germline V gene. Between the trimmed V and J ends, which lost 2 bases and 2 bases, there was a span of 14 bases. CDR3 size: 15 residues. CDR3 region: CASSLISAPAYEQYF. CDR3 in DNA: TGTGCCAGCAGCTTAATTAGCGCACCAGCCTACGAGCAGTACTTC.

This chain joins TRBV11-2 and TRBJ1-1; 8 bases map to TRBD1. The CDR3 is 14 amino acids. Germline loops: CDR1 SGHAT, CDR2 FQNNGV. Losses at the gene ends were 5 bases for V and 3 bases for J; bases not matched to a gene: 5. The CDR3 DNA is TGTGCCAGCAGCCGTCCGACAGGGGACACTGAAGCTTTCTTT. As protein: CASSRPTGDTEAFF.

The V and J genes are TRBV7-2 and TRBJ2-2; 7 positions match TRBD1. This CDR3 region has 13 residues. Germline CDR1 SGHTA, CDR2 FQGNSA. After removal of 3 bases from V and 7 bases from J, the junction contained 2 bases not matched to a gene. CDR3 nucleotides: TGTGCCAGCAGCTTCGACAGGGTCGGGGAGCTGTTTTTT. This sequence encodes CASSFDRVGELFF.

The V gene is TRBV25-1, the J gene TRBJ1-2; D gene ambiguous. Germline assignment: CDR1 MGHDK and CDR2 SYGVNS. Deletions cut 4 bases from V and 8 bases from J, with 11 bases between. This CDR3 comprises 12 residues. CDR3 sequence: CASSAQVTGYTF. CDR3 sequence (DNA): TGTGCCAGCAGTGCGCAGGTCACGGGCTACACCTTC.

The gene calls are TRBV30 and TRBJ2-7; tentatively, D is TRBD1 (5 bases). This CDR3 is 15 amino acids long. V lost 4 bases and J lost 3, with 19 bases in between. Per germline, CDR1 GTSNPN and CDR2 SVGIG (reference sequence). CDR3 nucleotide sequence: TGTGCCTGGACCTCCCAAGAAGGGGCCCTCTACGAGCAGTACTTC. It is translated as CAWTSQEGALYEQYF. Using reference TRBV30 and TRBJ2-7 for the parts outside the CDR3, the full variable domain is SQTIHQWPATLVQPVGSPLSLECTVEGTSNPNLYWYRQAAGRGLQLLFYSVGIGQISSEVPQNLSASRPQDRQFILSSKKLLLSDSGFYLCAWTSQEGALYEQYFGPGTRLTVT.

This chain joins TRBV3-1 (or the pseudogene TRBV3-2) and TRBJ2-7; D possibly matches TRBD1 or TRBD2 (7 bases each). The V end lost 5 bases, the J end lost 7 bases, and 24 bases lay between the germline ends. The CDR3 runs to 16 residues. In germline, CDR1 is LGHDT, CDR2 YNNKEL (reference sequence). This CDR3 is CASSSRQGGELREQYF. The CDR3 DNA is TGTGCCAGCAGCTCTCGACAGGGAGGGGAGCTTAGGGAGCAGTACTTC.

The V gene is TRBV28, the J gene TRBJ1-2, with D perhaps TRBD1 (6 bases). V lost 6 bases and J lost 8, with 16 bases in between. The CDR3 runs 13 residues. Germline V gene sequence: CDR1 MDHEN, CDR2 SYDVKM. CDR3 region: CASSPTGPRGYTF. The CDR3 region has the DNA TGTGCCAGCAGCCCGACAGGACCAAGGGGCTACACCTTC.

The chain is built from TRBV12-3 or TRBV12-4 and TRBJ2-1; D might be TRBD2 (6 bases). Trimming took off 4 bases at V and 9 bases at J, with 10 bases between the two ends. This CDR3 comprises 12 residues. As DNA, the CDR3 is TGTGCCAGCAGTTCCCGGCGGGGTGAGCAGTTCTTC. Translating gives CASSSRRGEQFF.

The sample holds one count of this clone. Other nucleotide sequences from this sample produce the same CDR3. The gene calls are TRBV20-1 and TRBJ1-5; D is uncertain. Germline CDR1 DFQATT, CDR2 SNEGSKA (reference sequence). V was shortened by 3 bases and J by 1 base, with 7 bases between the two germline ends. The CDR3 runs to 13 residues. The CDR3 spells CSASVGSNQPQHF. The CDR3 DNA reads as TGCAGTGCTAGTGTAGGGAGCAATCAGCCCCAGCATTTT.

The chain joins TRBV24-1 to TRBJ2-1, with 13 bases that match TRBD2. Germline trimming cut 9 bases from V and 1 base from J; bases unmatched to any gene: 5. The germline V gene has CDR1 KGHDR and CDR2 SFDVKD. The CDR3 runs to 16 residues. The CDR3 here is CATSGLAGSSYNEQFF. The DNA of the CDR3 is TGTGCCACCTCGGGACTAGCGGGATCATCCTACAATGAGCAGTTCTTC.

The V and J genes are TRBV19 and TRBJ2-5; maybe TRBD1 (6 bases). Germline V CDR1 and CDR2: LNHDA, SQIVND (reference sequence). V was cut by 3 bases and J by 1 base, with 12 bases left in between. This CDR3 region has 15 residues. The CDR3, as DNA: TGTGCCAGTAGTATTGGTGGGACACCCCAAGAGACCCAGTACTTC. Translating it yields CASSIGGTPQETQYF. Filled out from reference TRBV19 and TRBJ2-5, the complete variable domain reads DGGITQSPKYLFRKEGQNVTLSCEQNLNHDAMYWYRQDPGQGLRLIYYSQIVNDFQKGDIAEGYSVSREKKESFPLTVTSAQKNPTAFYLCASSIGGTPQETQYFGPGTRLLVL.

This sequence joins TRBV30 and TRBJ1-2, with D hard to call. Germline CDR1 GTSNPN, CDR2 SVGIG (reference sequence). The CDR3 totals 13 residues. The V end lost 1 base, the J end lost 2 bases, and 8 bases lay between the germline ends. The CDR3 sequence is CAWSGSPNYGYTF. The CDR3 region has the DNA TGTGCCTGGAGTGGGTCGCCGAACTATGGCTACACCTTC.

Note on this clone: One end of the junction is discordant with germline, which a read error may explain. The chain uses TRBV28 and TRBJ2-1; 8 nucleotides match TRBD2. Per the germline V gene, CDR1 is MDHEN and CDR2 is SYDVKM. The CDR3 spans 14 residues. As DNA, the CDR3 is TGTGCCAGCAGTGGCGGCCCAAGCGGGAGCCTATGGGTCTTC. The encoded protein is CASSGGPSGSLWVF.

This chain joins TRBV18 and TRBJ2-1, with D perhaps matching TRBD1 (6 bases). CDR3 length: 12 residues. Trimming took off 8 bases at V and 3 bases at J, with 8 bases between the two ends. CDR1 is KGHSH and CDR2 is LQKENI in the germline V gene. In nucleotides, the CDR3 is TGTGCCAGCCAGGACAGCTACAATGAGCAGTTCTTC. Its protein is CASQDSYNEQFF.

The chain links TRBV5-4 to TRBJ2-7; weak D call: TRBD1 (5 bases). This CDR3 comprises 15 residues. Germline values: CDR1 SGHNT, CDR2 YYREEE (reference sequence). V was cut by 1 base and J by 3 bases, with 14 bases left in between. The CDR3 DNA is TGTGCCAGCAGCTTGCCGACAGCCCCTATCTACGAGCAGTACTTC. It specifies CASSLPTAPIYEQYF.

V is TRBV2 and J is TRBJ2-6, with TRBD1 matching 8 bases. With V trimmed by 8 bases and J by 0 bases, 9 bases remained unmatched. Germline lookup yields CDR1 SNHLY and CDR2 FYNNEI. CDR3 length: 17 amino acids. The CDR3 spells CASSGQGTDSGANVLTF. For the CDR3, the DNA is TGTGCCAGCTCAGGACAGGGAACGGACTCTGGGGCCAACGTCCTGACTTTC.

This clone was seen more than once but under ten times. This chain links TRBV5-1 with TRBJ2-1, with a tentative D call TRBD2 (5 bases). V lost 0 bases and J 6 bases, leaving 13 bases between the germline ends. The CDR3 is 15 amino acids. Germline V lookup: CDR1 SGHRS, CDR2 YFSETQ. This CDR3 reads CASSLDSRGSNEQFF. The CDR3 region has the DNA TGCGCCAGCAGCTTGGACAGCCGAGGGAGCAATGAGCAGTTCTTC.

This clone was seen only a few times. This specimen includes other DNA sequences encoding the same CDR3. The gene calls are TRBV18 and TRBJ2-3, with D unclear. Germline V gives CDR1 KGHSH, CDR2 LQKENI. This CDR3 contains 11 residues. V was pared by 2 bases and J by 3 bases, with 0 bases between. CDR3 bases: TGTGCCAGCTCACCAACAGATACGCAGTATTTT. As protein: CASSPTDTQYF.

The V gene is TRBV7-2, the J gene TRBJ1-2; 9 bases line up with TRBD1. The CDR3 spans 17 residues. The junction had 11 bases not matched to a gene; V was cut back by 5 bases and J by 1 base. Germline V gives CDR1 SGHTA, CDR2 FQGNSA. CDR3 in amino acids: CASSEGQGTTFNYGYTF. The CDR3 DNA is TGTGCCAGCAGCGAAGGACAGGGGACCACCTTTAACTATGGCTACACCTTC. The entire variable domain, with the rest obtained from reference TRBV7-2 and TRBJ1-2, is as follows: GAGVSQSPSNKVTEKGKDVELRCDPISGHTALYWYRQSLGQGLEFLIYFQGNSAPDKSGLPSDRFSAERTGGSVSTLTIQRTQQEDSAVYLCASSEGQGTTFNYGYTFGSGTRLTVV.

The chain links TRBV19 to TRBJ1-2, with TRBD1 matching over 7 bases. The CDR3 has 15 residues. V lost 6 bases and J lost 7; bases outside the gene matches: 14. Germline V CDR1 and CDR2: LNHDA, SQIVND (reference sequence). The CDR3 DNA reads as TGTGCCAGTAGGGACCCGGGACAGCTCATGGTTGGCTACACCTTC. This translates into CASRDPGQLMVGYTF.

The DNA of the CDR3 is TGTGCCAGTATCAAGAGCTCTGGAAACACCATATATTTT. This sequence encodes CASIKSSGNTIYF. V and J are TRBV19 and TRBJ1-3; D is ambiguous. This CDR3 has 13 amino acids. The germline V and J ends were trimmed by 7 bases and 0 bases, with 7 bases remaining between them. CDR1 is LNHDA and CDR2 is SQIVND in the germline V gene (reference sequence).

The chain joins TRBV4-2 to TRBJ2-3; 8 nucleotides line up with TRBD2. The germline CDR1 and CDR2 sequences are LGHNA and YNFKEQ. The ends lost 4 bases at V and 4 bases at J; junction bases unmatched: 10. The CDR3 runs 16 residues. The CDR3 nucleotides are TGTGCCAGCAGCCCCACTAGCGGCCTAGCGTCAGATACGCAGTATTTT. It encodes CASSPTSGLASDTQYF.

This clone was seen repeatedly, ten times or more. The rearrangement uses TRBV29-1 and TRBJ2-5; the match to TRBD2 covers 8 bases. The V segment lost 5 bases and the J segment 4 bases; nucleotides outside the gene matches: 15. The CDR3 has 16 amino acids. CDR1 SQVTM and CDR2 ANQGSEA come from the germline V gene. In nucleotides, the CDR3 is TGCAGCGTTCCGAGGGGAGCGGGAGCCCTCAGAGAGACCCAGTACTTC. Protein: CSVPRGAGALRETQYF.

This chain joins TRBV5-1 and TRBJ2-1; the match to TRBD2 covers 12 bases. Trimming cost V 0 bases and J 10 bases; bases outside gene matches: 5. The germline gives CDR1 SGHRS, CDR2 YFSETQ. The CDR3 consists of 15 residues. The CDR3 sequence: CASSLGLAGVGEQFF. For the CDR3, the DNA is TGCGCCAGCAGCTTGGGACTAGCGGGGGTTGGGGAGCAGTTCTTC.

In this sample, this clone turned up once. This sequence joins TRBV18 and TRBJ2-2, with 7 positions matching TRBD1. Germline CDR1 KGHSH, CDR2 LQKENI. Trimming at V came to 0 bases and at J to 7 bases, leaving 2 bases not matched to a gene. The CDR3 has 14 residues. CDR3 bases: TGTGCCAGCTCACCACCAGGGGGCGTCGGGGAGCTGTTTTTT. Its protein is CASSPPGGVGELFF. The whole variable domain, filled in from reference TRBV18 and TRBJ2-2, reads NAGVMQNPRHLVRRRGQEARLRCSPMKGHSHVYWYRQLPEEGLKFMVYLQKENIIDESGMPKERFSAEFPKEGPSILRIQQVVRGDSAAYFCASSPPGGVGELFFGEGSRLTVL.

This clone has a handful of counts. The chain recombines TRBV27 with TRBJ1-6, with D perhaps matching TRBD1 (5 bases). Per germline, CDR1 MNHEY and CDR2 SMNVEV (reference sequence). With 5 bases removed from V and 0 bases from J, the gap between germline ends came to 11 bases. This CDR3 contains 16 residues. The CDR3 DNA is TGTGCCAGCAGTCCCCGGGGGAGCTCCTATAATTCACCCCTCCACTTT. Amino acids: CASSPRGSSYNSPLHF.

The genes are TRBV5-5 and TRBJ2-1; 8 positions agree with TRBD1. The CDR3 consists of 18 residues. CDR1 SGHKS and CDR2 YYEKEE come from the germline V gene (reference sequence). Losses at the gene ends were 4 bases for V and 8 bases for J; bases not matched to a gene: 20. The CDR3 region is CASSHSSPGQVFRDEQFF. DNA of the CDR3: TGTGCCAGCAGCCACTCATCCCCGGGACAGGTATTTCGCGATGAGCAGTTCTTC.